One and the same sample provided the 8 T cell receptor beta chains below, sequenced in a study of blood T cell repertoires in COVID-19. Generated by immunoSEQ multiplex PCR, the TCRdb table keeps only in-frame clones and is missing some. This table has 300,000 to 450,000 clones, roughly 86% appearing once. The specimen sequenced was peripheral blood. The receptors here all came from a human donor in a cohort sampled during active COVID-19.

The chain links TRBV12-3 or TRBV12-4 to TRBJ1-2; D gene ambiguous. Trimming cost V 9 bases and J 5 bases, with 10 bases left between them. The CDR3 length is 11 residues. CDR3 loop: CASTNFYGYTF. CDR3 nucleotide sequence: TGTGCCAGTACAAATTTTTATGGCTACACCTTC.

The chain is built from TRBV5-1 and TRBJ2-3; possibly TRBD2 for D (5 bases). The CDR3 spans 14 residues. From germline, CDR1 is SGHRS and CDR2 YFSETQ. Trimming removed 4 bases at V and 3 bases at J, with 12 bases between. The CDR3 sequence: CASSLLVSTDTQYF. The DNA for the CDR3 is TGCGCCAGCAGCCTACTAGTGTCGACAGATACGCAGTATTTT.

This rearrangement joins TRBV6-5 to TRBJ1-1; 7 bases are shared with TRBD1. The germline CDR1 and CDR2 sequences are MNHEY and SVGAGI. This CDR3 spans 15 amino acids. V shed 5 bases, J shed 4 bases, and the junction held 10 bases outside the gene matches. The CDR3 DNA sequence: TGTGCCAGCAGTAGACAGGGAGCGGTAAGCACTGAAGCTTTCTTT. It codes for CASSRQGAVSTEAFF.

This sequence joins TRBV2 and TRBJ2-2; D is possibly TRBD1 (6 bases). Trimming took off 5 bases at V and 3 bases at J, with 13 bases between the two ends. Germline V gene lookup returns CDR1 SNHLY and CDR2 FYNNEI. CDR3 length: 15 residues. In nucleotides, the CDR3 is TGTGCCAGCAGTTCTACAGGGTACGACACCGGGGAGCTGTTTTTT. This codes for CASSSTGYDTGELFF.

Only a few counts were recorded for this clone. The chain combines TRBV2 with TRBJ2-7, with a weak D call TRBD2 (6 bases). The CDR3 is made up of 16 amino acids. V lost 4 bases and J 0 bases, leaving 16 bases between the germline ends. The germline V gene encodes CDR1 SNHLY and CDR2 FYNNEI. DNA of the CDR3: TGTGCCAGCAGTGGGGGGGTCAGTCAAACCTCCTACGAGCAGTACTTC. Translated: CASSGGVSQTSYEQYF.

The V and J genes are TRBV7-9 and TRBJ2-7; D gene uncertain. Deletions cut 1 base from V and 4 bases from J, with 8 bases between. The germline V gene has CDR1 SEHNR and CDR2 FQNEAQ (reference sequence). The CDR3 sequence is 13 residues long. The DNA for the CDR3 is TGTGCCAGCAGCTTAGATGCCGGTTACGAGCAGTACTTC. This sequence encodes CASSLDAGYEQYF.

This chain links TRBV11-2 with TRBJ1-1, with D perhaps matching TRBD1 (6 bases). Germline V gene lookup returns CDR1 SGHAT and CDR2 FQNNGV. This CDR3 is built from 15 residues. With 2 bases removed from V and 3 bases from J, the gap between germline ends came to 13 bases. CDR3 sequence reads: CASSLFLGADTEAFF. CDR3 sequence (DNA): TGTGCCAGCAGCTTATTTCTGGGGGCCGACACTGAAGCTTTCTTT.

The chain is built from TRBV4-1 and TRBJ1-5, with 7 bases lining up with TRBD1. The germline CDR1 and CDR2 sequences are MGHRA and YSYEKL. The length of the CDR3 is 15 residues. With 4 bases clipped from V and 4 bases from J, the junction kept 7 bases outside the gene matches. The CDR3 protein is CASSLGQSQNQPQHF. The CDR3 nucleotides read TGCGCCAGCAGCCTGGGACAGTCCCAGAATCAGCCCCAGCATTTT.